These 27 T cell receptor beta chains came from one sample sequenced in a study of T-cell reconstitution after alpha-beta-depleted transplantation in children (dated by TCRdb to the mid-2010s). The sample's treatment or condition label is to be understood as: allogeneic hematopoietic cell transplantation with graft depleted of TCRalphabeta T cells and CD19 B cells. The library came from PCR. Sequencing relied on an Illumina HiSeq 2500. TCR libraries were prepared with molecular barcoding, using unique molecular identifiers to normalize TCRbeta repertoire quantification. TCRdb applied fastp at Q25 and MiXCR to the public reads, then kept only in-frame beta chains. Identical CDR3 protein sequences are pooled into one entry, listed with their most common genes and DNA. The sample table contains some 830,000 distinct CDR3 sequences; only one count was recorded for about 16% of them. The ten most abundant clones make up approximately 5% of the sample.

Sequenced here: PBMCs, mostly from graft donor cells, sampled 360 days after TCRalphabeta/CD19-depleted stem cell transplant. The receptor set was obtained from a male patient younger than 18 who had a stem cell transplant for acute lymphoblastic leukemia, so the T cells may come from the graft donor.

CDR3 DNA sequence: TGTGCCAGCCGAGTGGACAGGGGGCACTACGAGCAGTACTTC. This codes for CASRVDRGHYEQYF. The chain couples TRBV6-4 to TRBJ2-7; 11 bases match TRBD1. The V gene end was trimmed by 8 bases and the J gene end by 3 bases; junction bases not matched to a gene: 6. The CDR3 consists of 14 residues. Germline CDR1 reads MRHNA; CDR2 reads SNTAGT.

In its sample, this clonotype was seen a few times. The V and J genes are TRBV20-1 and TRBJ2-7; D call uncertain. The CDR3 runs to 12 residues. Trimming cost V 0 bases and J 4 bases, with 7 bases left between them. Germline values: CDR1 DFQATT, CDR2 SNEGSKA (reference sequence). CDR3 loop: CSAREDGYEQYF. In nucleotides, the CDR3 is TGCAGTGCTAGAGAAGACGGGTACGAGCAGTACTTC.

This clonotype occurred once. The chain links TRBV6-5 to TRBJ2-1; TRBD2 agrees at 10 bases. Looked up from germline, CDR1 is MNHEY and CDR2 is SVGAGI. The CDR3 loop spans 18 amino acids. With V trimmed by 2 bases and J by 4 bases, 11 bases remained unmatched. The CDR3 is CASSYLGLAGEGYNEQFF. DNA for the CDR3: TGTGCCAGCAGTTACCTTGGGCTAGCGGGAGAAGGTTACAATGAGCAGTTCTTC.

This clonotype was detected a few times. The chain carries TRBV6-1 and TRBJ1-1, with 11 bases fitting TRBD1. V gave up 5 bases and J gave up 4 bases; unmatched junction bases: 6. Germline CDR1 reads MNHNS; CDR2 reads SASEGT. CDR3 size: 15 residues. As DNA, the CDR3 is TGTGCCAGCAGTCGCCGGGACAGGGGGGGCACTGAAGCTTTCTTT. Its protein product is CASSRRDRGGTEAFF.

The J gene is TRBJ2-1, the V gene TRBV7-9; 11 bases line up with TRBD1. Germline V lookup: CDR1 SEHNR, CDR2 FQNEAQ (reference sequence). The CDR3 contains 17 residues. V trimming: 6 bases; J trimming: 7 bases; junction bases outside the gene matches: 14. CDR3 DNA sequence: TGTGCCAGCAGTTCACCCCGGGACAGGGGGTTGAAGAATGAGCAGTTCTTC. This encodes CASSSPRDRGLKNEQFF.

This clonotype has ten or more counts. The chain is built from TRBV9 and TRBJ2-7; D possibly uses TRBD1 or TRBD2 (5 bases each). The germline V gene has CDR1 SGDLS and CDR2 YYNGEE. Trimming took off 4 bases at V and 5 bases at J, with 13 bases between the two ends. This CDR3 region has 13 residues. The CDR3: CASSLRGVDEQYF. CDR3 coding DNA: TGTGCCAGCAGCCTCAGAGGGGTCGACGAGCAGTACTTC.

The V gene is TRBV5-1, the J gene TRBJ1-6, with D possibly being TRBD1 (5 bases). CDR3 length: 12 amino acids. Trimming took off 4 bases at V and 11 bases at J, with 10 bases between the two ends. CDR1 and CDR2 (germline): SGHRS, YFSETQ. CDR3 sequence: CASSPGRPPLHF. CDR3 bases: TGCGCCAGCAGCCCGGGACGACCACCCCTCCACTTT.

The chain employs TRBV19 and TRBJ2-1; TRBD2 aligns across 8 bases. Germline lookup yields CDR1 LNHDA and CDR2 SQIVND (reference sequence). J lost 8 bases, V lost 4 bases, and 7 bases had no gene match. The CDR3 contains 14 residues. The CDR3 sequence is CASSTTTSAHEQFF. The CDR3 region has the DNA TGTGCCAGTAGTACGACGACTAGCGCCCATGAGCAGTTCTTC.

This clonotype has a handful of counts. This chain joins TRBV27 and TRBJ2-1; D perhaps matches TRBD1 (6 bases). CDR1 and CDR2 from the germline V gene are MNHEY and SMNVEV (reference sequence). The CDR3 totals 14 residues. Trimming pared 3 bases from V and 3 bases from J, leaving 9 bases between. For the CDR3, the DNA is TGTGCCAGCAGTTTCCAGGGGTTCTACAATGAGCAGTTCTTC. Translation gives CASSFQGFYNEQFF.

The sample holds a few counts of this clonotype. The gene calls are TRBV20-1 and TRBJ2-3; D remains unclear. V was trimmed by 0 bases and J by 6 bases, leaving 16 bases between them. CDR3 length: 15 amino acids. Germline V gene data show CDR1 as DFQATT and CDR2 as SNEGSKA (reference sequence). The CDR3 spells CSARDSRGATDTQYF. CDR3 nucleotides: TGCAGTGCTAGAGATTCGCGAGGAGCAACTGATACGCAGTATTTT.

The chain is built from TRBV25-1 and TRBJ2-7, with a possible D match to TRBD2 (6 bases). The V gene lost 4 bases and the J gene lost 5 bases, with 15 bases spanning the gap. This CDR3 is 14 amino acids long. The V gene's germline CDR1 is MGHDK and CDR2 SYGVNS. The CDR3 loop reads CASSVGGARNEQYF. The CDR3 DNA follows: TGTGCCAGCAGTGTCGGCGGGGCGCGGAACGAGCAGTACTTC.

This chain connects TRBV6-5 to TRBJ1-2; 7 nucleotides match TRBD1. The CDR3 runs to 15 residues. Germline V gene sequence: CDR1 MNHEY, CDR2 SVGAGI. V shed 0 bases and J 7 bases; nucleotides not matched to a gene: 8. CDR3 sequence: CASSYSGERGPGYTF. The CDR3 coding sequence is TGTGCCAGCAGTTACTCGGGTGAAAGGGGGCCTGGCTACACCTTC.

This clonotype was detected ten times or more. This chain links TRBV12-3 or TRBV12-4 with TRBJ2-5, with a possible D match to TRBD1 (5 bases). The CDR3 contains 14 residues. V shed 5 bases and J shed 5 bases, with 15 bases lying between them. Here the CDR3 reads CASSRTRPMETQYF. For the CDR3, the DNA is TGTGCCAGCAGTCGGACACGACCAATGGAGACCCAGTACTTC.

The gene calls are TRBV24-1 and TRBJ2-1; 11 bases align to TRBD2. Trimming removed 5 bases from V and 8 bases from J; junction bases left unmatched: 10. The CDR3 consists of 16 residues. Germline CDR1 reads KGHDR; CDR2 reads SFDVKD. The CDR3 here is CATSALGLAVSDEQFF. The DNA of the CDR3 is TGTGCCACCAGTGCCTTGGGACTAGCGGTCTCGGATGAGCAGTTCTTC.

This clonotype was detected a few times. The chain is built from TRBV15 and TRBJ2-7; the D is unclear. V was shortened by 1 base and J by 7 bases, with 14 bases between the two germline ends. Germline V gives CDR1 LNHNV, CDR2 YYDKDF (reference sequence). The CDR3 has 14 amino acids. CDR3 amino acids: CATSRAGSLGEQYF. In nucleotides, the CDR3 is TGTGCCACCAGCAGAGCAGGCAGCCTCGGGGAGCAGTACTTC. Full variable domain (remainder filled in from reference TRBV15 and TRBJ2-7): DAMVIQNPRYQVTQFGKPVTLSCSQTLNHNVMYWYQQKSSQAPKLLFHYYDKDFNNEADTPDNFQSRRPNTSFCFLDIRSPGLGDTAMYLCATSRAGSLGEQYFGPGTRLTVT.

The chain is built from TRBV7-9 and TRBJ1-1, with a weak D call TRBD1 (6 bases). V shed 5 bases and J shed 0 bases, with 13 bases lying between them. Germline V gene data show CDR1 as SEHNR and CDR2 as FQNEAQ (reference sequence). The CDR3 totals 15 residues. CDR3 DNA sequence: TGTGCCAGCAGCGGGAGGACAGCCTTGAACACTGAAGCTTTCTTT. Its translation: CASSGRTALNTEAFF.

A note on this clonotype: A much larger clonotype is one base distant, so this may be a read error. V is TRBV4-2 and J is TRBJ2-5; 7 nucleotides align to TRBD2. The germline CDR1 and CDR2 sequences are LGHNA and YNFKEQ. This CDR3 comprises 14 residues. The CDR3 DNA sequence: TGTGCCAGCAGCCCGGGACTAAACCAAGAGACCCAGTGCTTC. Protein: CASSPGLNQETQCF.

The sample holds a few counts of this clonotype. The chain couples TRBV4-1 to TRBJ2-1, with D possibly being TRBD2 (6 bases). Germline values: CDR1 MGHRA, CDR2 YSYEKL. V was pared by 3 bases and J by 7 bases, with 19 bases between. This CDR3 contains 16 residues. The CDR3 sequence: CASSQFGRRRVNEQFF. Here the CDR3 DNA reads TGCGCCAGCAGCCAGTTTGGGAGGAGGCGGGTGAATGAGCAGTTCTTC.

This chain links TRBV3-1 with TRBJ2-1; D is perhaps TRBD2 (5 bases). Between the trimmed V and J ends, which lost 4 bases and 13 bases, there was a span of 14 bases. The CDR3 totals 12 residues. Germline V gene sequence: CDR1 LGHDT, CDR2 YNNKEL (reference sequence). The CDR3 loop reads CASSRLDAGQFF. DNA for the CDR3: TGTGCCAGCAGCCGACTGGATGCGGGCCAGTTCTTC.

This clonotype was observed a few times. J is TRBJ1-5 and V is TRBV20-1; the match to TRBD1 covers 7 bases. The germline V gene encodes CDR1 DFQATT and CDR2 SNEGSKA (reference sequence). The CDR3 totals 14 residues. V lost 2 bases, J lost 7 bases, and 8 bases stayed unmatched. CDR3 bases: TGCAGTGCTAGAAACCGACAGGGCCCCCAGCCCCAGCATTTT. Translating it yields CSARNRQGPQPQHF.

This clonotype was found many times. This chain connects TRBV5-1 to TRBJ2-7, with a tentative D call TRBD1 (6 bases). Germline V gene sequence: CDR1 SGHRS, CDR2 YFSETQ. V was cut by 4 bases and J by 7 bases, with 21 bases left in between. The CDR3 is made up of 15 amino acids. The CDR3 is CASSQGTSDLREQYF. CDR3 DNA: TGCGCCAGCAGCCAGGGGACAAGTGATCTGAGAGAGCAGTACTTC. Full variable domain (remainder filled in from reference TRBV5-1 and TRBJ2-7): KAGVTQTPRYLIKTRGQQVTLSCSPISGHRSVSWYQQTPGQGLQFLFEYFSETQRNKGNFPGRFSGRQFSNSRSEMNVSTLELGDSALYLCASSQGTSDLREQYFGPGTRLTVT.

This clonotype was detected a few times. For the CDR3, the DNA is TGTGCCAGCAGCTGGGGGGGACCGACGAGCACAGATACGCAGTATTTT. As protein: CASSWGGPTSTDTQYF. V is TRBV11-2 and J is TRBJ2-3, with 7 bases identical to TRBD2. This CDR3 comprises 16 residues. Germline CDR1 and CDR2: SGHAT and FQNNGV. V lost 4 bases to trimming and J lost 0 bases; unmatched junction nucleotides: 7.

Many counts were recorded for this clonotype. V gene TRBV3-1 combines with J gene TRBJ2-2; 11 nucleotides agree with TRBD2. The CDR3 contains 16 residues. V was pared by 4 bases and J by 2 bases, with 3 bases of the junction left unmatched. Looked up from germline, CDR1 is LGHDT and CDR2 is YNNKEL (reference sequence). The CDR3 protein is CASSRLAGGNTGELFF. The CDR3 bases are TGTGCCAGCAGCCGCCTAGCGGGAGGTAACACCGGGGAGCTGTTTTTT.

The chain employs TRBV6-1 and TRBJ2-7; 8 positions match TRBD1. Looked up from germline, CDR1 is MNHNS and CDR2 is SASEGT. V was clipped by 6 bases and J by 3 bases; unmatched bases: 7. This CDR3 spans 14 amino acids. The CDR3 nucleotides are TGTGCCAGCAGACGTGACGGGACAGGCTACGAGCAGTACTTC. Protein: CASRRDGTGYEQYF.

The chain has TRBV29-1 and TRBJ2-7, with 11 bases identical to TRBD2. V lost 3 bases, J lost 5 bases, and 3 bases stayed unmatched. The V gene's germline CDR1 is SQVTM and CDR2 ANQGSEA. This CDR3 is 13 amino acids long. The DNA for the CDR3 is TGCAGCGTTGATAGCGGGAGGGCTCACGAGCAGTACTTC. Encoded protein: CSVDSGRAHEQYF.

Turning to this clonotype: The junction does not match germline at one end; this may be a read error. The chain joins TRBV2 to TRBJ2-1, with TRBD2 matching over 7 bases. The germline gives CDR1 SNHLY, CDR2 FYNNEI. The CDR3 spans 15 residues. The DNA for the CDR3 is TGTGCCAGCTCCTTTGGACTAGTCTCCTTCAATGAGCAGTTCTTC. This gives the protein CASSFGLVSFNEQFF.

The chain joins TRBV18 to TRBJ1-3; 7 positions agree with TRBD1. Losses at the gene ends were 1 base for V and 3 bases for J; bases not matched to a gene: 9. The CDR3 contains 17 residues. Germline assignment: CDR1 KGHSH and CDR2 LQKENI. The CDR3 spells CASSPRMDRIVGNTIYF. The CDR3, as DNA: TGTGCCAGCTCACCACGAATGGACAGGATCGTTGGAAACACCATATATTTT.